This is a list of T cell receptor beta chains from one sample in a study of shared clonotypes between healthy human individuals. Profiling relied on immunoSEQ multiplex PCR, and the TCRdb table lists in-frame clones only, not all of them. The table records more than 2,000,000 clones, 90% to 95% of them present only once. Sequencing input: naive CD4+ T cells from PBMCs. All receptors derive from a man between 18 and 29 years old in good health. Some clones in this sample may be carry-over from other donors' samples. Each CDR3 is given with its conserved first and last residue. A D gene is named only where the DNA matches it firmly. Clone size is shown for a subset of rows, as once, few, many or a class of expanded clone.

CASRRAWTSGRKAGNEQFF	TGTGCCAGCAGGAGGGCATGGACTAGCGGGAGAAAAGCGGGCAATGAGCAGTTCTTC	once	TRBD2	TRBV5-5	TRBJ2-1
CASSPGVQETQYF	TGCGCCAGCAGCCCTGGGGTCCAAGAGACCCAGTACTTC	.	.	TRBV5-1	TRBJ2-5
CASSPGLTDEQYF	TGTGCCAGCTCACCAGGGTTGACTGACGAGCAGTACTTC	.	.	TRBV18	TRBJ2-7
CASTLGGDHWGSNQPQHF	TGTGCCAGCACCCTCGGAGGGGACCATTGGGGTAGCAATCAGCCCCAGCATTTT	once	.	TRBV28	TRBJ1-5
CASSSLAGAEQYF	TGTGCCAGCAGCTCATTAGCGGGAGCCGAGCAGTACTTC	once	TRBD2	TRBV5-8	TRBJ2-7
CASPGAQDTDTQYF	TGTGCCAGCCCCGGGGCCCAGGACACAGATACGCAGTATTTT	once	.	TRBV2	TRBJ2-3
CASSLASQETQYF	TGTGCCAGCAGCTTGGCGTCACAAGAGACCCAGTACTTC	once	.	TRBV5-4	TRBJ2-5
CASSYSRHDGYTF	TGTGCCAGCAGTTACTCGAGGCACGATGGCTACACCTTC	once	.	TRBV6-6	TRBJ1-2
CASRPGQYNTGELFF	TGTGCCAGCAGGCCAGGACAGTACAACACCGGGGAGCTGTTTTTT	.	.	TRBV6-6	TRBJ2-2
CASSALSGRQETQYF	TGTGCCAGCAGTGCCCTTAGCGGGAGGCAGGAGACCCAGTACTTC	.	TRBD2	TRBV25-1	TRBJ2-5
CASSLSAGQETQYF	TGTGCCAGCAGTTTATCGGCAGGGCAAGAGACCCAGTACTTC	.	.	TRBV28	TRBJ2-5
CASSVAVRVNTGELFF	TGTGCCAGCAGCGTAGCGGTCAGGGTAAACACCGGGGAGCTGTTTTTT	.	.	TRBV9	TRBJ2-2
CASTRHPMDEQYF	TGTGCCAGCACCCGACATCCCATGGACGAGCAGTACTTC	.	.	TRBV6-5	TRBJ2-7
CASSPLDRAVGYTF	TGTGCCAGCAGTCCCCTAGACCGGGCGGTGGGCTACACCTTC	.	.	TRBV28	TRBJ1-2
CASSVGSYLQETQYF	TGTGCCAGCAGCGTAGGTAGTTATCTCCAAGAGACCCAGTACTTC	.	.	TRBV9	TRBJ2-5
CASSLRLLDRDTDTQYF	TGTGCCAGCAGCTTGAGGTTGTTGGACAGGGACACAGATACGCAGTATTTT	.	TRBD1	TRBV5-8	TRBJ2-3
CSVEGVAVGSEETQYF	TGCAGCGTTGAAGGCGTAGCGGTGGGTTCGGAAGAGACCCAGTACTTC	.	.	TRBV29-1	TRBJ2-5
CASRRQTGELFF	TGTGCCAGCAGGCGACAGACCGGGGAGCTGTTTTTT	.	.	TRBV6-5	TRBJ2-2
CASSVLAGGPTGELFF	TGTGCCAGCAGTGTACTAGCGGGAGGGCCCACCGGGGAGCTGTTTTTT	.	TRBD2	TRBV6-6	TRBJ2-2
CAIKKQGALAYEQYF	TGTGCCATCAAGAAGCAGGGGGCGTTGGCCTACGAGCAGTACTTC	.	TRBD1	TRBV10-3	TRBJ2-7
CAISWTSGRTDTQYF	TGTGCCATCAGTTGGACTAGCGGACGCACAGATACGCAGTATTTT	.	TRBD2	TRBV10-3	TRBJ2-3
CASGTGELFF	TGTGCCAGCGGTACCGGGGAGCTGTTTTTT	.	.	TRBV6-6	TRBJ2-2
CASSSGTVYPTAYGYTF	TGTGCCAGCAGCTCGGGGACAGTCTACCCTACTGCGTACGGCTACACCTTC	.	TRBD1	TRBV9	TRBJ1-2
CASSRTGTVEKLFF	TGTGCCAGCAGCCGAACGGGGACAGTTGAAAAACTGTTTTTT	.	TRBD1	TRBV28	TRBJ1-4
CASSRDNYGYTF	TGTGCCAGTAGTAGGGATAACTATGGCTACACCTTC	.	.	TRBV19	TRBJ1-2
CASRQLATNEKLFF	TGTGCGAGCCGACAGCTTGCAACTAATGAAAAACTGTTTTTT	.	.	TRBV2	TRBJ1-4
CASSDPQGADYGYTF	TGTGCCAGCAGCGACCCACAGGGGGCTGACTATGGCTACACCTTC	.	TRBD1	TRBV5-4	TRBJ1-2
CASSPVGTSGYAGELFF	TGTGCCAGCAGTCCCGTAGGGACTAGCGGTTACGCCGGGGAGCTGTTTTTT	.	TRBD2	TRBV6-4	TRBJ2-2
CASSMTSGTSTDTQYF	TGCGCCAGCAGCATGACTAGCGGAACAAGCACAGATACGCAGTATTTT	.	TRBD2	TRBV5-1	TRBJ2-3
CAIRSTQRTDTQYF	TGTGCCATCAGGTCGACCCAGCGCACAGATACGCAGTATTTT	.	.	TRBV10-3	TRBJ2-3
CASSEAPAREGYGYTF	TGTGCCAGCAGTGAAGCGCCTGCCCGGGAGGGGTATGGCTACACCTTC	.	.	TRBV6-1	TRBJ1-2
CASSLGSATSTDTQYF	TGCGCCAGCAGCTTGGGTAGCGCTACTAGCACAGATACGCAGTATTTT	.	.	TRBV5-1	TRBJ2-3
CASSQEGRGGRSSYEQYF	TGTGCCAGCAGTCAGGAAGGTCGCGGCGGGAGGAGCTCCTACGAGCAGTACTTC	.	TRBD2	TRBV27	TRBJ2-7
CASSLGHLETQYF	TGCGCCAGCAGCTTGGGGCACCTGGAGACCCAGTACTTC	.	.	TRBV5-1	TRBJ2-5
CASSAPGETQYF	TGTGCCAGCAGTGCCCCTGGGGAGACCCAGTACTTC	.	.	TRBV2	TRBJ2-5
CASSPEYTGELFF	TGTGCCAGCAGCCCTGAGTACACCGGGGAGCTGTTTTTT	once	.	TRBV7-6	TRBJ2-2
CASSLGGQDRLAGGPDDEQFF	TGCGCCAGCAGCTTGGGTGGACAAGACCGACTAGCGGGAGGGCCTGATGATGAGCAGTTCTTC	.	TRBD2	TRBV5-1	TRBJ2-1
CASSRTGVNTEAFF	TGTGCCAGCAGCAGAACAGGGGTGAACACTGAAGCTTTCTTT	.	TRBD1	TRBV7-8	TRBJ1-1
CAISERVRETQYF	TGTGCCATCAGTGAGAGGGTCCGGGAGACCCAGTACTTC	.	.	TRBV10-3	TRBJ2-5
CASSLAAVALQETQYF	TGTGCCAGCAGCCTGGCGGCAGTAGCGCTTCAAGAGACCCAGTACTTC	once	.	TRBV2	TRBJ2-5
CASTQPGRGVQETQYF	TGTGCCAGCACCCAGCCGGGACGGGGAGTCCAAGAGACCCAGTACTTC	.	.	TRBV5-6	TRBJ2-5
CASSNGTGSPPSRGYTF	TGTGCCAGCAGCAATGGGACAGGGTCCCCCCCGTCTAGAGGCTACACCTTC	.	.	TRBV21-1	TRBJ1-2
CARRQGDTGELFF	TGCGCCAGAAGACAGGGGGACACCGGGGAGCTGTTTTTT	once	TRBD1	TRBV5-1	TRBJ2-2
CASSPGTGGTEAFF	TGCGCCAGCAGCCCCGGGACAGGGGGCACTGAAGCTTTCTTT	.	TRBD1	TRBV5-1	TRBJ1-1
CASGILGTGNEKLFF	TGTGCCAGCGGTATATTGGGGACAGGGAATGAAAAACTGTTTTTT	.	TRBD1	TRBV28	TRBJ1-4
CASSSRRLPGADTQYF	TGTGCCAGCAGCTCTCGCCGACTACCCGGGGCAGATACGCAGTATTTT	.	.	TRBV7-8	TRBJ2-3